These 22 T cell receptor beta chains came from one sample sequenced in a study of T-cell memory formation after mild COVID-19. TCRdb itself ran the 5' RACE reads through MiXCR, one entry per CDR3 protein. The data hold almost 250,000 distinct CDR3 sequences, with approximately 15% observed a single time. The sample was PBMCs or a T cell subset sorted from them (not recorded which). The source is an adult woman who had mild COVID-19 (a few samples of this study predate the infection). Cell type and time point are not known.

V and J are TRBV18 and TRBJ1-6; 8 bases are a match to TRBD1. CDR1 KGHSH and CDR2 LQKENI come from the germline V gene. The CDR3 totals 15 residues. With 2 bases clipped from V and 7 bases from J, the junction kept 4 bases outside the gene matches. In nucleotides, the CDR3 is TGTGCCAGCTCACCAGGGGGACAGGTGAATTCACCCCTCCACTTT. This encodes CASSPGGQVNSPLHF.

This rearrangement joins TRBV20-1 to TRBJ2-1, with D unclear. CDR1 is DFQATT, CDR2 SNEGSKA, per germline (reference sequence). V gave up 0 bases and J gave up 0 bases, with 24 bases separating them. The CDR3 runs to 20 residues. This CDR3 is CSARDPLAHRSSSSYNEQFF. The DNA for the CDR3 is TGCAGTGCTAGAGACCCTCTGGCGCATCGATCCTCGAGCTCCTACAATGAGCAGTTCTTC.

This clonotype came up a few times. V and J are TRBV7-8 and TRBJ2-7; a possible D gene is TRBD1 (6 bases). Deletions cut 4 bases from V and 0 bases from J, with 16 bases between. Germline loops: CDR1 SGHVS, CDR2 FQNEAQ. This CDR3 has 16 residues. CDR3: CASSSRLGAVSYEQYF. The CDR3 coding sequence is TGTGCCAGCAGCTCTCGTTTGGGGGCAGTCTCCTACGAGCAGTACTTC.

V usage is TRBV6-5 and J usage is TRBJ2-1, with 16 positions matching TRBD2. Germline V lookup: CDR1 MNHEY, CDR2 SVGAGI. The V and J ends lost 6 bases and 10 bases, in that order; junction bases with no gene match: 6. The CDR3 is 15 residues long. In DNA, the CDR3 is TGTGCCAGCAGCGAGGGACTAGCGGGAGGGCGGGAGCAGTTCTTC. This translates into CASSEGLAGGREQFF.

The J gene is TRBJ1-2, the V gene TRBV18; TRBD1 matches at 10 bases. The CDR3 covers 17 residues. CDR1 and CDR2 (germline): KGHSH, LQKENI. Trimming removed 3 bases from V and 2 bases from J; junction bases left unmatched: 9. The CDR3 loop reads CASSPASTGGSNYGYTF. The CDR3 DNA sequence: TGTGCCAGCTCACCTGCTTCGACAGGGGGCTCGAACTATGGCTACACCTTC.

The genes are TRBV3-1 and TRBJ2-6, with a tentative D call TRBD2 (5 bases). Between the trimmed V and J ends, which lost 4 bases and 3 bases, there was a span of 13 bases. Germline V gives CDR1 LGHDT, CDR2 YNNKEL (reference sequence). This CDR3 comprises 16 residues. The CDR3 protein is CASSPSIGVGANVLTF. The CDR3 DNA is TGTGCCAGCAGCCCCTCCATCGGGGTTGGGGCCAACGTCCTGACTTTC.

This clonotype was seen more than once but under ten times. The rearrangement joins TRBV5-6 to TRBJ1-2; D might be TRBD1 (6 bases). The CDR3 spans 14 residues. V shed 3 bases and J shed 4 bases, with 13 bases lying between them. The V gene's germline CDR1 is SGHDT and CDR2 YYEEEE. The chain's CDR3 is CASSWDTRGYGYTF. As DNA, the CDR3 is TGTGCCAGCAGCTGGGACACCCGCGGCTATGGCTACACCTTC.

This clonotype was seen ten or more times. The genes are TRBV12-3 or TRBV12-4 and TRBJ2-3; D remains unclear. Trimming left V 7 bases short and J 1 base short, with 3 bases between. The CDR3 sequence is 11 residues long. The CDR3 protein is CASTRTDTQYF. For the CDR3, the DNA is TGTGCCAGCACCCGCACAGATACGCAGTATTTT.

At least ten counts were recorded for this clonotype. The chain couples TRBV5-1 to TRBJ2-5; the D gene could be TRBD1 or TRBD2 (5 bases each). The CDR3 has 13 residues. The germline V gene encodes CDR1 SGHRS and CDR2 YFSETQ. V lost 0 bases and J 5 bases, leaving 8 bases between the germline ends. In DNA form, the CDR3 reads TGCGCCAGCAGCTTGGGAGGGGCTGAGACCCAGTACTTC. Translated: CASSLGGAETQYF.

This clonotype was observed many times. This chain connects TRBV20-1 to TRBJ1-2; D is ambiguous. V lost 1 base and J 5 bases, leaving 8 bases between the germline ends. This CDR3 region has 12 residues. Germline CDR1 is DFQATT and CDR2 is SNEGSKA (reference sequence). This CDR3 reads CSARVQRYGYTF. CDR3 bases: TGCAGTGCTAGAGTACAGCGTTATGGCTACACCTTC.

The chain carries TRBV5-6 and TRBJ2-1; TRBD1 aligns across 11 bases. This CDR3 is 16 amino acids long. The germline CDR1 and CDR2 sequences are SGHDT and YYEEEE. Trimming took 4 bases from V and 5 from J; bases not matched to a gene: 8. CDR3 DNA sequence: TGTGCCAGCAGCCCCATGGGGACAGGGGGTAACAATGAGCAGTTCTTC. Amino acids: CASSPMGTGGNNEQFF.

The CDR3 sequence is CASSLNNYEQYF. The CDR3 nucleotides read TGCGCCAGCAGCTTGAACAATTACGAGCAGTACTTC. This chain links TRBV5-1 with TRBJ2-7; D is uncertain. Per the germline V gene, CDR1 is SGHRS and CDR2 is YFSETQ. Trimming removed 1 base from V and 4 bases from J, with 6 bases in between. The CDR3 is made up of 12 amino acids.

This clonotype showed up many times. The CDR3 sequence is CASSLRQGYQPQHF. The CDR3 DNA follows: TGTGCCAGCAGCCTAAGACAGGGGTATCAGCCCCAGCATTTT. J is TRBJ1-5 and V is TRBV5-6, with TRBD1 matching 8 bases. CDR1 is SGHDT, CDR2 YYEEEE, per germline. This CDR3 region has 14 residues. With V trimmed by 4 bases and J by 5 bases, 5 bases remained unmatched.

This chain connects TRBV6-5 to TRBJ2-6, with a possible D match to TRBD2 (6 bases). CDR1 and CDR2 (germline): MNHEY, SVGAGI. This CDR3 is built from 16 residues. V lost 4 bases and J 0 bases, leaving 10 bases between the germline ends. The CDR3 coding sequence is TGTGCCAGCAGTTTGTCGGGGGTCTCTGGGGCCAACGTCCTGACTTTC. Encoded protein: CASSLSGVSGANVLTF.

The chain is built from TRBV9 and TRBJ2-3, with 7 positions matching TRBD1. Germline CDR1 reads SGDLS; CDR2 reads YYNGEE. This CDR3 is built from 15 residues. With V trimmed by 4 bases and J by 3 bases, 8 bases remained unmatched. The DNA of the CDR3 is TGTGCCAGCAGCTACAGGGGAGTGCCGACAGATACGCAGTATTTT. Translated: CASSYRGVPTDTQYF.

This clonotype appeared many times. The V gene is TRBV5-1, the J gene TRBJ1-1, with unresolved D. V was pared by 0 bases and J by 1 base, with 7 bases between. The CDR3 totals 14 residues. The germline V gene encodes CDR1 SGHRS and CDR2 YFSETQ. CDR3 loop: CASSLGAQNTEAFF. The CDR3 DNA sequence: TGCGCCAGCAGCTTGGGGGCCCAGAACACTGAAGCTTTCTTT. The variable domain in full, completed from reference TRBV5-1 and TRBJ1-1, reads KAGVTQTPRYLIKTRGQQVTLSCSPISGHRSVSWYQQTPGQGLQFLFEYFSETQRNKGNFPGRFSGRQFSNSRSEMNVSTLELGDSALYLCASSLGAQNTEAFFGQGTRLTVV.

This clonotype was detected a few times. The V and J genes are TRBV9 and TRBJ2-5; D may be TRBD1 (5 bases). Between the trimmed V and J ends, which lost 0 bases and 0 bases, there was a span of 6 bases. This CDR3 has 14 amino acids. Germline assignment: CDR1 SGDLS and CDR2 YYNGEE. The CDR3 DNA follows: TGTGCCAGCAGCGTAGGGGGCAACCAAGAGACCCAGTACTTC. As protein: CASSVGGNQETQYF.

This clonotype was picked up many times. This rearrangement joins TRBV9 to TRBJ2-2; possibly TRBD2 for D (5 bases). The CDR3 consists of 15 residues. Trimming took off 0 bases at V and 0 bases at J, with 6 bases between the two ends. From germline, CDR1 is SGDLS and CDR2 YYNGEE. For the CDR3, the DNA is TGTGCCAGCAGCGTAGCACTAGCGAACACCGGGGAGCTGTTTTTT. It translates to CASSVALANTGELFF.

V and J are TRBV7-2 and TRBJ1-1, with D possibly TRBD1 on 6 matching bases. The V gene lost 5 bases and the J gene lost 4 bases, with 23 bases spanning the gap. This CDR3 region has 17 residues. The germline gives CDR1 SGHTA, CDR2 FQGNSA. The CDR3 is CASSHPTRGGIGTEAFF. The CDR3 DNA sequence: TGTGCCAGCAGCCATCCTACCCGGGGGGGCATCGGCACTGAAGCTTTCTTT.

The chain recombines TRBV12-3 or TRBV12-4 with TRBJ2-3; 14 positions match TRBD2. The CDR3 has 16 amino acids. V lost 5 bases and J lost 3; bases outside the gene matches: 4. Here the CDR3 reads CASSPWTSGGTDTQYF. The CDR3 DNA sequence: TGTGCCAGCAGTCCCTGGACTAGCGGGGGGACAGATACGCAGTATTTT.

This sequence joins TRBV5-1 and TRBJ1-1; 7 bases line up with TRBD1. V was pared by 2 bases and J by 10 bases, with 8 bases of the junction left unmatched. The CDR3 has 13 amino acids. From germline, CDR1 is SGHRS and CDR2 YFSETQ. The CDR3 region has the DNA TGCGCCAGCAGCTTAGACGACAGGGAGGCAGCTTTCTTT. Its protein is CASSLDDREAAFF.

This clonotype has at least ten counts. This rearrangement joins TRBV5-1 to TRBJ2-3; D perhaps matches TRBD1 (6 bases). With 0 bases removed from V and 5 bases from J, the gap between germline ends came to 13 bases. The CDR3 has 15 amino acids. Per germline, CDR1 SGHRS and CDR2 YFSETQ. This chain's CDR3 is CASSLDRVEVDTQYF. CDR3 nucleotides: TGCGCCAGCAGCTTGGACAGGGTCGAGGTAGATACGCAGTATTTT.